This T cell receptor beta chain is from a study of T-cell reconstitution after alpha-beta-depleted transplantation in children. The library targeted TCRbeta and was prepared with unique molecular identifiers. TCRdb called the PCR reads again in MiXCR, with one record for every CDR3 protein. The sample shows 500,000 to 600,000 distinct CDR3 sequences, approximately 30% of them seen only once. The CDR3 consists of 17 residues. Unmatched junction bases numbered 10, after V lost 2 bases and J lost 6 bases. Germline CDR1 LNHNV, CDR2 YYDKDF (reference sequence). This TCR derives from a human donor who donated a stem cell graft to a child with aplastic anemia. This chain uses TRBV15 with TRBJ2-3; 11 bases fit TRBD2. The source material was PBMCs from the stem cell graft donor, sampled from the stem cell graft. As DNA, the CDR3 is TGTGCCACCAGCAGACTAGCGGGAGGTCTAAGGTTGGATACGCAGTATTTT. Translated, it gives CATSRLAGGLRLDTQYF.